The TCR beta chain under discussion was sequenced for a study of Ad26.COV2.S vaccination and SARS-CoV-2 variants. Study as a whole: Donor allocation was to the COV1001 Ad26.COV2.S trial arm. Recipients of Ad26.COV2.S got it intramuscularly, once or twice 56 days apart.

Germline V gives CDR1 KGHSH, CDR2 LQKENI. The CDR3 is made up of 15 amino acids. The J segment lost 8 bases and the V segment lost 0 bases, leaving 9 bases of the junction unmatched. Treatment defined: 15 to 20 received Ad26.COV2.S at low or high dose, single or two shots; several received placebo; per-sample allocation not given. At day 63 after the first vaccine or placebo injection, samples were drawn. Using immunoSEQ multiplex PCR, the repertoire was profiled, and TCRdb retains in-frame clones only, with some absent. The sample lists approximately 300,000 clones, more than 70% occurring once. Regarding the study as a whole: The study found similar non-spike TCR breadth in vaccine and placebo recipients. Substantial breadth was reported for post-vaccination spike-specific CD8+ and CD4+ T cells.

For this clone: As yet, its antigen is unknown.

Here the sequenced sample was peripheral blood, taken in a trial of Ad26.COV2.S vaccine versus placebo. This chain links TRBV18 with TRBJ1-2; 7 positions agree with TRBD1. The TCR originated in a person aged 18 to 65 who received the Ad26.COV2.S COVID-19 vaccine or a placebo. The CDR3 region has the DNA TGTGCCAGCTCACCACCGTTAGGGGGCGCTTCGGGCTACACCTTC. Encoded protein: CASSPPLGGASGYTF.